One and the same sample provided the 19 T cell receptor beta chains below, sequenced in a study of T cells in localized non-small cell lung cancer. TCRdb's copy holds only in-frame clones and misses some; the assay was immunoSEQ multiplex PCR. Of 50,000 to 75,000 clones in the sample, roughly nine tenths are singletons; the top ten hold around 20%. The input for sequencing was peripheral blood, taken before any cancer treatment. All receptors come from a man aged 35 to 69 with stage I lung adenocarcinoma.

The rearrangement links TRBV21-1 to TRBJ2-7; the D call of TRBD2 is as the table states it, not checked on the DNA. TRBV21-1 counts as a pseudogene. This CDR3 is built from 18 residues. For the CDR3, the DNA is TGTGCCAGCAGGGGGGGACTAGCGGGAGGGCATTCTCCCTACGAGCAGTACTTC. Residues: CASRGGLAGGHSPYEQYF.

The sample holds one count of this clone. The J gene is TRBJ2-5, the V gene TRBV29-1; D not certain. The CDR3 is 12 amino acids. Germline values: CDR1 SQVTM, CDR2 ANQGSEA. V shed 4 bases and J shed 0 bases, with 6 bases lying between them. The CDR3 is CSVGRNQETQYF. The DNA of the CDR3 is TGCAGCGTTGGGCGGAACCAAGAGACCCAGTACTTC.

This clone was seen a handful of times. The V and J genes are TRBV4-1 and TRBJ2-7, with a possible D match to TRBD2 (5 bases). The CDR3 loop spans 15 amino acids. The germline CDR1 and CDR2 sequences are MGHRA and YSYEKL. The V and J ends lost 0 bases and 2 bases respectively, with 11 bases between them. The CDR3 is CASSQDGGGTYEQYF. CDR3 bases: TGCGCCAGCAGCCAAGATGGAGGAGGAACCTACGAGCAGTACTTC.

V usage is TRBV5-5 and J usage is TRBJ2-7, with D possibly called TRBD1 or TRBD2 (7 bases each). Trimming left V 2 bases short and J 1 base short, with 13 bases between. Germline V CDR1 and CDR2: SGHKS, YYEKEE (reference sequence). The CDR3 loop spans 15 amino acids. CDR3 amino acids: CASSLSGDRSYEQYF. In DNA, the CDR3 is TGTGCCAGCAGCTTAAGCGGGGACAGATCCTACGAGCAGTACTTC.

This chain joins TRBV6-6 and TRBJ2-2; possibly TRBD2 for D (5 bases). CDR1 and CDR2 from the germline V gene are MNHNY and SVGAGI (reference sequence). The CDR3 totals 13 residues. With 6 bases removed from V and 4 bases from J, the gap between germline ends came to 9 bases. The CDR3 DNA sequence: TGTGCCAGCAGCGGACTGCCCACCGGGGAGCTGTTTTTT. Translating it yields CASSGLPTGELFF.

The V and J genes are TRBV29-1 and TRBJ2-3, with D possibly being TRBD1 (6 bases). The CDR3 is 13 amino acids. The V gene lost 4 bases and the J gene lost 2 bases, with 10 bases spanning the gap. Germline V gene lookup returns CDR1 SQVTM and CDR2 ANQGSEA. In DNA form, the CDR3 reads TGCAGCGTTGTAAGGGGGATCACAGATACGCAGTATTTT. This translates into CSVVRGITDTQYF.

J is TRBJ2-7 and V is TRBV6-1; the D call may be TRBD1 or TRBD2 (5 bases each). Trimming took 6 bases from V and 7 from J, leaving 16 bases between them. Germline CDR1 MNHNS, CDR2 SASEGT. The CDR3 sequence is 13 residues long. The CDR3: CASRYGGPLEQYF. CDR3 DNA sequence: TGTGCCAGCAGGTATGGGGGTCCCCTAGAGCAGTACTTC.

The V call is TRBV28, the J call TRBJ2-3; D is possibly TRBD1 or TRBD2 (5 bases each). Deletions cut 3 bases from V and 3 bases from J, with 16 bases between. Germline values: CDR1 MDHEN, CDR2 SYDVKM. The CDR3 totals 16 residues. CDR3 DNA: TGTGCCAGCAGTTTCGACCGGGACCTACTGACAGATACGCAGTATTTT. The encoded protein is CASSFDRDLLTDTQYF.

The CDR3 sequence is CSVGTRSPMDEQYF. Here the CDR3 DNA reads TGCAGCGTTGGGACTAGATCCCCTATGGACGAGCAGTACTTC. This chain uses TRBV29-1 with TRBJ2-7; 7 bases map to TRBD2. V trimming: 4 bases; J trimming: 5 bases; junction bases outside the gene matches: 11. CDR1 is SQVTM and CDR2 is ANQGSEA in the germline V gene. The CDR3 has 14 amino acids.

V gene TRBV5-1 combines with J gene TRBJ2-2, with D maybe TRBD1 (5 bases). Germline values: CDR1 SGHRS, CDR2 YFSETQ. The ends were cut back, 5 bases at V and 4 bases at J, with 12 bases in the middle. The CDR3 is 14 amino acids. The CDR3 nucleotides read TGCGCCAGCAGGTCTGGACACCCCACCGGGGAGCTGTTTTTT. Amino acids: CASRSGHPTGELFF.

This clone came up a few times. The chain links TRBV4-1 to TRBJ2-6, with TRBD1 as a possible D gene (6 bases). Germline assignment: CDR1 MGHRA and CDR2 YSYEKL. The CDR3 totals 16 residues. V was pared by 1 base and J by 0 bases, with 7 bases between. Here the CDR3 DNA reads TGCGCCAGCAGCCAAGGACAGGTCTCTGGGGCCAACGTCCTGACTTTC. It specifies CASSQGQVSGANVLTF.

Written as DNA, the CDR3 is TGCGCCAGCAGCCAAGACGGGGCTAGGTGGTACACCTTC. As protein: CASSQDGARWYTF. The chain carries TRBV4-1 and TRBJ1-2; the D gene is possibly TRBD1 (5 bases). The CDR3 runs 13 residues. Per the germline V gene, CDR1 is MGHRA and CDR2 is YSYEKL. With 0 bases removed from V and 11 bases from J, the gap between germline ends came to 13 bases.

The J gene is TRBJ2-7, the V gene TRBV27, with D possibly being TRBD1 (6 bases). Trimming left V 8 bases short and J 2 bases short, with 19 bases between. The CDR3 sequence is 15 residues long. CDR1 MNHEY and CDR2 SMNVEV come from the germline V gene (reference sequence). This CDR3 is CASPSSNRDTYEQYF. In DNA, the CDR3 is TGTGCCAGCCCCTCGAGCAACAGGGACACCTACGAGCAGTACTTC.

This chain uses TRBV14 with TRBJ2-7; D is perhaps TRBD2 (5 bases). CDR3 length: 15 amino acids. V gave up 1 base and J gave up 0 bases, with 10 bases separating them. Per the germline V gene, CDR1 is SGHDN and CDR2 is FVKESK. The CDR3 DNA is TGTGCCAGCAGCCAAGTTACGGGAAGCTCCTACGAGCAGTACTTC. Translated, it gives CASSQVTGSSYEQYF.

This clone was seen once. CDR3 nucleotide sequence: TGCGCCAGCAGCCTTCGGACGGTAGGGTCTAGCGGGAGAAGGGGCCACAATGAGCAGTTCTTC. Its translation is CASSLRTVGSSGRRGHNEQFF. This chain uses TRBV4-1 with TRBJ2-1, with TRBD2 matching over 10 bases. Germline V gene lookup returns CDR1 MGHRA and CDR2 YSYEKL. V shed 4 bases, J shed 5 bases, and the junction held 23 bases outside the gene matches. This CDR3 has 21 amino acids.

This CDR3 reads CASSIVVGGTEAFF. The CDR3 DNA follows: TGTGCCAGTAGTATCGTTGTAGGAGGGACTGAAGCTTTCTTT. This sequence joins TRBV19 and TRBJ1-1; D is unresolved. The CDR3 spans 14 residues. Germline V gene lookup returns CDR1 LNHDA and CDR2 SQIVND (reference sequence). The V and J ends lost 3 bases and 5 bases respectively, with 13 bases between them.

The chain carries TRBV7-2 and TRBJ1-5; the D gene is possibly TRBD1 (6 bases). CDR3 length equals 15 residues. V gave up 2 bases and J gave up 0 bases, with 8 bases separating them. Germline V gene lookup returns CDR1 SGHTA and CDR2 FQGNSA. The CDR3 DNA reads as TGTGCCAGCAGCTTACAGGGGTATAGCAATCAGCCCCAGCATTTT. Amino acids: CASSLQGYSNQPQHF.

The V and J genes are TRBV4-1 and TRBJ2-1; 8 nucleotides agree with TRBD1. From germline, CDR1 is MGHRA and CDR2 YSYEKL. V trimming: 4 bases; J trimming: 8 bases; junction bases outside the gene matches: 7. CDR3 size: 14 residues. CDR3 residues: CASSRGQGIDEQFF. CDR3 DNA sequence: TGCGCCAGCAGCCGCGGACAGGGTATTGATGAGCAGTTCTTC.

The chain recombines TRBV6-4 with TRBJ2-1, with 13 nucleotides matching TRBD2. This CDR3 has 15 amino acids. CDR1 and CDR2 (germline): MRHNA, SNTAGT. V lost 2 bases to trimming and J lost 5 bases; unmatched junction nucleotides: 0. CDR3 nucleotide sequence: TGTGCCAGCAGTGACGGGACTAGCGGGAACAATGAGCAGTTCTTC. Amino acids: CASSDGTSGNNEQFF.